Below are 2 T cell receptor beta chains sequenced from a single sample in a study of T cells after yellow fever vaccination. Each CDR3 protein is one row after TCRdb ran MiXCR on the 5' RACE reads. The table has about 360,000 distinct CDR3 sequences, more than 5.5% seen once; the top ten hold 15%. This specimen was PBMCs, taken 5 days after the yellow fever booster vaccination. Source of these receptors: a man younger than 40 who received the YFV17D yellow fever vaccine.

This chain uses TRBV5-1 with TRBJ2-7, with 7 bases lining up with TRBD2. J gave up 2 bases and V 4 bases, and 9 bases lay outside the gene matches. The V gene's germline CDR1 is SGHRS and CDR2 YFSETQ. This CDR3 has 15 amino acids. The CDR3: CASSHATSSPYEQYF. The CDR3 nucleotides are TGCGCCAGCAGCCATGCGACTAGCAGCCCCTACGAGCAGTACTTC.

Of note for this clonotype: This may arise from a read error, as a much more abundant clone is one base away. The chain employs TRBV7-6 and TRBJ2-5, with D unresolved. The CDR3 is made up of 14 amino acids. Germline values: CDR1 SGHVS, CDR2 FNYEAQ. The CDR3 reads CAISLSPATETQYF. DNA for the CDR3: TGTGCCATCAGCTTATCGCCAGCCACAGAGACCCAGTACTTC.